This TCR beta chain was observed in a study of cytomegalovirus exposure and HLA in healthy donors. General observations from the study: Analyzed later, most CMV-associated TCR beta chains appeared HLA-restricted.

By frequency in the sample, this clone is medium-sized. The antigen remains undetermined. Other DNA sequences in this sample translate to the same CDR3. V trimming: 0 bases; J trimming: 2 bases; junction bases outside the gene matches: 2. This CDR3 spans 15 amino acids. CDR1 and CDR2 (germline): MRHNA, SNTAGT. Vbeta (60) and Jbeta (13) primers were used in the PCR. TCRdb keeps only in-frame clones here, not all; method: immunoSEQ multiplex PCR. Here the sample spans approximately 54,000 clones, roughly 85% being singletons. The rearrangement joins TRBV6-4 to TRBJ2-3; 7 bases map to TRBD2. What was sequenced was PBMCs. The receptor's source is a woman between 18 and 30 years old in good health and CMV-seronegative. The CDR3 DNA reads TGTGCCAGCAGTGACTCAGCGGGGTCCACAGATACGCAGTATTTT. Translated: CASSDSAGSTDTQYF.